The T cell receptor beta chain under discussion was sequenced for a study of T cells after yellow fever vaccination (dated by TCRdb to between 2017 and 2020). Concerning the study at large: The SMART-Seq v4 Ultra Low Input RNA kit was used to prepare libraries from fractions with low cell numbers. To follow T-cell clones before and after both primary and booster YFV17D yellow fever vaccination, bulk TCR alpha and beta repertoires underwent longitudinal sequencing. Two healthy male donors, one aged 18 to 30 and one aged 30 to 40 years, made up the cohort. Blood was collected at multiple timepoints before and after primary and secondary immunization, and bulk PBMC replicates and cell subsets were isolated. Study-wide conclusions, independent of this receptor: A small share of clonotypes was detected in both CD4 and CD8 compartments, with the overlap likely arising from convergent recombination. The study included only two donors, which limits how far the findings can be generalized. Compared with the primary T-cell response, the secondary T-cell response was faster but weaker, reaching its peak on day 5 rather than on day 15. Computational filtering was needed because FACS-sorted repertoires could contain abundant contaminating clonotypes from the bulk population. After the booster, most clones that had expanded after primary vaccination were detected again (approximately 95% of CD4 and around nine tenths of CD8), suggesting broad maintenance of memory.

On this clonotype: No cognate antigen has been identified for it. No much larger clonotype is one base removed from it; base qualities were not supplied.

According to the study, the label for this sample's treatment or condition signals: live attenuated yellow fever vaccine strain. A standard Ficoll-Paque protocol was used to isolate PBMCs from peripheral blood. Dynabeads CD4 and CD8 positive selection kits were used to isolate the CD4 and CD8 T-cell fractions. RNA was extracted with TriZol from bulk PBMCs, CD4 and CD8 fractions, and dextramer-positive and dextramer-negative fractions. For sequencing, an Illumina NovaSeq 6000 was employed. TCR cDNA was synthesized by 5'RACE template switching, which introduced a universal primer site and unique molecular identifiers. cDNA synthesis was primed from both the TCR alpha and TCR beta constant segments. Library amplification involved two PCR steps, and the second step added sample barcodes and sequencing adapters. Sequencing of libraries was performed on Illumina HiSeq 2500 (2x100 bp) or NovaSeq (2x150 bp). The paper's processing steps were these. Reads were demultiplexed and collapsed into UMI consensus sequences with MIGEC, and V(D)J alignment was performed with MiXCR. Clonotypes responding to the vaccine were identified with edgeR on replicate PBMC samples, with the criteria of FDR below 0.01 and a log2 fold change above 5 up to day 15. Each bulk clonotype received a CD4 or CD8 identity based on whether the sequenced CD4 or CD8 repertoire contained that clonotype at higher abundance. TCRdb handled the public reads itself, with Q25 trimming in fastp and clone calling in MiXCR, and kept productive beta chains. Rows merge per CDR3 protein into single entries with the most common DNA and genes. The V and J calls, along with clone size, are taken from TCRdb and not from the paper's own processing. The sample table records just over 250,000 distinct CDR3 sequences; roughly 4.8% of these occur just once. Roughly 3.4% of the sample is in the top ten clones.

V loses 3 bases at its end and J loses 0 bases; junction bases beyond the gene matches: 8. Via the germline V gene (reference sequence), CDR1 is LNHNV and CDR2 YYDKDF. The CDR3 holds 17 amino acids from the cysteine to the phenylalanine. The retained sequence is limited to the CDR3, 51 bases, with the frame set at the first base. The chain is made from TRBV15 and TRBJ2-4; the central 7 bases match TRBD2. The sample in question was CD4+ T cells sorted from PBMCs, obtained on the day of the yellow fever booster vaccination. This receptor was identified in a man aged 18 to 29 who received the YFV17D yellow fever vaccine. The DNA is TGTGCCACCAGCAGGCCGGCTAGCGGAGTAGCCAAAAACATTCAGTACTTC. Its protein is CATSRPASGVAKNIQYF. The variable domain in full, with residues beyond the CDR3 obtained from the reference TRBV15 and TRBJ2-4 genes, is DAMVIQNPRYQVTQFGKPVTLSCSQTLNHNVMYWYQQKSSQAPKLLFHYYDKDFNNEADTPDNFQSRRPNTSFCFLDIRSPGLGDTAMYLCATSRPASGVAKNIQYFGAGTRLSVL.